What follows is one T cell receptor (beta chain) and its context. Its target is not known. Assay: immunoSEQ multiplex PCR; the TCRdb copy retains only in-frame clones and omits some. The repertoire consists of about 53,000 clones, with approximately 88% occurring once and the leading ten covering 4.6%. This entry comes from a study of OX40 agonist ivuxolimab in advanced cancers. Study-wide context: People who had prior anti-PD-1, anti-PD-L1 or anti-CTLA-4 therapy could take part, and about 40% had some. Partial responses occurred in Three dose-escalation patients, one with hepatocellular carcinoma and two with cutaneous melanoma. Study outcomes and limitations: Average numbers of expanded clones were greater in CD8+ T cells than in CD4+.

The germline gives CDR1 LNHDA, CDR2 SQIVND (reference sequence). Trimming took 2 bases from V and 9 from J, leaving 5 bases between them. The CDR3 is 11 amino acids. The source is an adult with an advanced solid tumor such as melanoma, head and neck, liver or kidney cancer. The genes are TRBV19 and TRBJ2-1; D not resolved. This sample comprised CD4+ or CD8+ T cells sorted from blood, obtained in a trial of the OX40 agonist ivuxolimab. CDR3 in amino acids: CASSIRFEQFF. In nucleotides, the CDR3 is TGTGCCAGTAGTATAAGGTTTGAGCAGTTCTTC.